This T cell receptor beta chain emerged from a study of technical replicates of blood from a few donors. The assay was immunoSEQ multiplex PCR, and TCRdb's table has in-frame clones only and misses some. The repertoire holds tens of thousands of clones, 90% to 97% seen once, with roughly 0.36% in the top ten. CDR3 length: 15 amino acids. Between the trimmed V and J ends, which lost 4 bases and 0 bases, there was a span of 10 bases. Germline assignment: CDR1 SGHNT and CDR2 YYREEE (reference sequence). Sequencing input: T cells isolated from PBMCs. This TCR was sampled from a human donor in good health. V usage is TRBV5-4 and J usage is TRBJ1-4; D is perhaps TRBD1 (5 bases). CDR3 coding DNA: TGTGCCAGCAGCGGAGGGGCTGCAACTAATGAAAAACTGTTTTTT. This gives the protein CASSGGAATNEKLFF.